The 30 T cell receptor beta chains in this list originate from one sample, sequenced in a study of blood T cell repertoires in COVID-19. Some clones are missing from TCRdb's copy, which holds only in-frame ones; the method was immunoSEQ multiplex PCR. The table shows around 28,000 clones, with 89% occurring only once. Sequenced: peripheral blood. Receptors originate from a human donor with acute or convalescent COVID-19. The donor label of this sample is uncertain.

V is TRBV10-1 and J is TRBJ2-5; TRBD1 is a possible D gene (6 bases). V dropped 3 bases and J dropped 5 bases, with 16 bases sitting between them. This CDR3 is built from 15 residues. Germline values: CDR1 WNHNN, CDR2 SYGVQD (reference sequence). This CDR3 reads CASSDPGQPGETQYF. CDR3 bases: TGCGCCAGCAGTGACCCGGGACAACCAGGGGAGACCCAGTACTTC.

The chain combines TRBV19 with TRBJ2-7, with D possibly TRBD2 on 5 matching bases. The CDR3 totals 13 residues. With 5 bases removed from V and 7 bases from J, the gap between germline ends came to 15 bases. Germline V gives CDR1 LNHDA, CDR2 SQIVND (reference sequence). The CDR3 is CASSLLGSGEQYF. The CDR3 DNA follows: TGTGCCAGTAGTCTACTAGGTTCGGGTGAGCAGTACTTC.

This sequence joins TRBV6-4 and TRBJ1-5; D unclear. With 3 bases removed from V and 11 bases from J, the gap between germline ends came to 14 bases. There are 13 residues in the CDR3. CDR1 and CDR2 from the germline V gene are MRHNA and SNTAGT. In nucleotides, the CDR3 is TGTGCCAGCAGTGAGATGTATCCGGGGACCCAGCATTTT. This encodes CASSEMYPGTQHF.

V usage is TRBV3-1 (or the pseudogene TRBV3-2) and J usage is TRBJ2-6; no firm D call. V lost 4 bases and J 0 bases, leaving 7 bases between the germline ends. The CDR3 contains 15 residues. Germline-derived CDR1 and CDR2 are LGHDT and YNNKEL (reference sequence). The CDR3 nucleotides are TGTGCCAGCAGCCCCCTATTCTCTGGGGCCAACGTCCTGACTTTC. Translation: CASSPLFSGANVLTF.

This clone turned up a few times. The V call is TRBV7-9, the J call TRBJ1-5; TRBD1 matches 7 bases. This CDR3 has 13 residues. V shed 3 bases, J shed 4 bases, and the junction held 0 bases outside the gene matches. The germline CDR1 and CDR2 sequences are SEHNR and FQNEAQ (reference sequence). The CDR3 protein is CASSLGQNQPQHF. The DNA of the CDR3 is TGTGCCAGCAGCTTGGGACAGAATCAGCCCCAGCATTTT.

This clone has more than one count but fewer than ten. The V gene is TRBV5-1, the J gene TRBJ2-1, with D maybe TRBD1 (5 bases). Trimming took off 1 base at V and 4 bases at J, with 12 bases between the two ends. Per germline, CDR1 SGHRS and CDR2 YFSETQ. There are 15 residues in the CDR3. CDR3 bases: TGCGCCAGCAGCTTGATTTTGGGGCTGTACAATGAGCAGTTCTTC. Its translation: CASSLILGLYNEQFF.

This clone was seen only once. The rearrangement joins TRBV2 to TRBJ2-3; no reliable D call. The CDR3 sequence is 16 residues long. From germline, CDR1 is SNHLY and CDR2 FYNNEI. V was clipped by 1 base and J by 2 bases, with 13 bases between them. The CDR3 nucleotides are TGTGCCAGCAGTGAAGGTTACACCTTAACCACAGATACGCAGTATTTT. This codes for CASSEGYTLTTDTQYF.

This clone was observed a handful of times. The CDR3 DNA reads TGTGCCAGCAGCGTGACAGACGGAAACACCATATATTTT. Translating gives CASSVTDGNTIYF. This chain joins TRBV9 and TRBJ1-3, with D possibly TRBD1 on 5 matching bases. The CDR3 loop spans 13 amino acids. Looked up from germline, CDR1 is SGDLS and CDR2 is YYNGEE. The V end lost 2 bases, the J end lost 4 bases, and 7 bases lay between the germline ends.

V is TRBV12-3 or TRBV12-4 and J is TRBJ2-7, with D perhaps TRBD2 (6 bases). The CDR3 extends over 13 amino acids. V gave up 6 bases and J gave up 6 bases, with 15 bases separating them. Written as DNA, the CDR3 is TGTGCCAGCAGCTCACGGGGGACGAGCGAGCAGTACTTC. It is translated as CASSSRGTSEQYF.

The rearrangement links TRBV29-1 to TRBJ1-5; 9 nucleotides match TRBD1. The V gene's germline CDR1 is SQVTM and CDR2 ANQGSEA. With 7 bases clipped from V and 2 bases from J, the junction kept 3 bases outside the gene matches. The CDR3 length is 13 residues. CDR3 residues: CSGGQGGNQPQHF. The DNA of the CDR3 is TGCAGCGGGGGACAGGGCGGCAATCAGCCCCAGCATTTT.

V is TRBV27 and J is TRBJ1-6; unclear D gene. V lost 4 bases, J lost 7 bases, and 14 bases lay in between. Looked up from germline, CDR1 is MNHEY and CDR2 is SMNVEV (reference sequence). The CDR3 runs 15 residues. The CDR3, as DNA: TGTGCCAGCAGTTGGCGGGCGAGAAACAATTCACCCCTCCACTTT. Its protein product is CASSWRARNNSPLHF.

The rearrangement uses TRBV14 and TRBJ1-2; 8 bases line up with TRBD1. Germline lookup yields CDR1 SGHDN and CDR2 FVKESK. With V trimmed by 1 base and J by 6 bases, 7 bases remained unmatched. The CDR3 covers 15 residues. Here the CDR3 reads CASSQVPRDRNGYTF. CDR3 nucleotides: TGTGCCAGCAGCCAAGTTCCCCGGGACAGGAATGGCTACACCTTC.

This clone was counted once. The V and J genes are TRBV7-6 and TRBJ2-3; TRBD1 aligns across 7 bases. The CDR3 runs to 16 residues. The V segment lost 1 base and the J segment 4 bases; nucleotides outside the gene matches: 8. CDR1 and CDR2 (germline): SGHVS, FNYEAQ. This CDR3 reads CASSLGASGGPDTQYF. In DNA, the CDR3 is TGTGCCAGCAGCTTAGGTGCGTCAGGGGGTCCAGATACGCAGTATTTT.

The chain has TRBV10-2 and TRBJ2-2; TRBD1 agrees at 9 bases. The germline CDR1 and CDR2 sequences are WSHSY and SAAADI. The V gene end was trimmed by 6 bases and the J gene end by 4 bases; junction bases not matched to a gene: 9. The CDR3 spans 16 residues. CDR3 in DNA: TGCGCCAGCAGAAGACAGGGGGGTAGTAGCACCGGGGAGCTGTTTTTT. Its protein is CASRRQGGSSTGELFF.

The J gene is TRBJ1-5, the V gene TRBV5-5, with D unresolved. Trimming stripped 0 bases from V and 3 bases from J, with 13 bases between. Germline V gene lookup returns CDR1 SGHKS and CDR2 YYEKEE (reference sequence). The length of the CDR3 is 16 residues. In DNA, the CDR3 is TGTGCCAGCAGCTTGGGTGCGGTACGGCTCAATCAGCCCCAGCATTTT. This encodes CASSLGAVRLNQPQHF. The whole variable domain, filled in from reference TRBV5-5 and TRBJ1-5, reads DAGVTQSPTHLIKTRGQQVTLRCSPISGHKSVSWYQQVLGQGPQFIFQYYEKEERGRGNFPDRFSARQFPNYSSELNVNALLLGDSALYLCASSLGAVRLNQPQHFGDGTRLSIL.

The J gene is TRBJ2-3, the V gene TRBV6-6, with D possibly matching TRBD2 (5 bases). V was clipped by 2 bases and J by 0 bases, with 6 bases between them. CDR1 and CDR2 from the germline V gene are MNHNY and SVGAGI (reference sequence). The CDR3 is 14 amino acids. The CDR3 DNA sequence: TGTGCCAGCAGTTACCAGCGGAGCACAGATACGCAGTATTTT. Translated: CASSYQRSTDTQYF.

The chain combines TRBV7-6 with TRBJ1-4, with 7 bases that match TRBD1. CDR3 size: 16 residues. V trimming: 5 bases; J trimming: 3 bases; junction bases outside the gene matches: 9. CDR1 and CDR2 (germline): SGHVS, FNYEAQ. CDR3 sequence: CASSKGTVGSNEKLFF. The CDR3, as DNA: TGTGCCAGCAGCAAGGGGACAGTGGGTTCTAATGAAAAACTGTTTTTT.

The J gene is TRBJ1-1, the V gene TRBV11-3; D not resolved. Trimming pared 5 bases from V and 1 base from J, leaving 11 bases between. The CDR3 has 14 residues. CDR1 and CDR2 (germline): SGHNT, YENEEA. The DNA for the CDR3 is TGTGCCAGCAGCCTCGGACTGAGGAACACTGAAGCTTTCTTT. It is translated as CASSLGLRNTEAFF. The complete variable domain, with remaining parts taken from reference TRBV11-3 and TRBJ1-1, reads EAGVVQSPRYKIIEKKQPVAFWCNPISGHNTLYWYLQNLGQGPELLIRYENEEAVDDSQLPKDRFSAERLKGVDSTLKIQPAELGDSAVYLCASSLGLRNTEAFFGQGTRLTVV.

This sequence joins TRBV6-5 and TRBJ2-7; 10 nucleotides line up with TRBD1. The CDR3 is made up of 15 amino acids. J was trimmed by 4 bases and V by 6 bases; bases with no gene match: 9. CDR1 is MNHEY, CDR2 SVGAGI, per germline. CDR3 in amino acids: CASREGTGERYEQYF. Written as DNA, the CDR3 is TGTGCCAGCAGGGAGGGGACAGGGGAACGATACGAGCAGTACTTC.

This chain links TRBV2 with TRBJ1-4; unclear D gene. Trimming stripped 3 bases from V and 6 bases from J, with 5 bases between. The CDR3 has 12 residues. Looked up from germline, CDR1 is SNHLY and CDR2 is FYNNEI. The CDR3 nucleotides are TGTGCCAGCAGTGAGTCAGATGAAAAACTGTTTTTT. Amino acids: CASSESDEKLFF.

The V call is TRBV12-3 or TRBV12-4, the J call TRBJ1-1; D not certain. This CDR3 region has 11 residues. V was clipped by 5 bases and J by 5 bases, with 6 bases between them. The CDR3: CASSPGTEAFF. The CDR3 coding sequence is TGTGCCAGCAGTCCGGGTACTGAAGCTTTCTTT.

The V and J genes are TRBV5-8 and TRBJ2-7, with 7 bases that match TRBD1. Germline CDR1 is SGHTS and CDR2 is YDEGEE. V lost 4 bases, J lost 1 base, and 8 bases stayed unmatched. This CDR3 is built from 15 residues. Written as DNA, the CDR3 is TGTGCCAGCAGCGTGGGGCAGGGGGAGTCCTACGAGCAGTACTTC. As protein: CASSVGQGESYEQYF.

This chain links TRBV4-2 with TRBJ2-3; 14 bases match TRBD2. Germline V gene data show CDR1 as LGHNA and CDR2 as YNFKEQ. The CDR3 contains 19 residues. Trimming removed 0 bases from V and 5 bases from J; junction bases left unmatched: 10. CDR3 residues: CASSQDSGGLAGVIDTQYF. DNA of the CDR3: TGTGCCAGCAGCCAAGATTCGGGGGGACTAGCGGGAGTTATAGATACGCAGTATTTT.

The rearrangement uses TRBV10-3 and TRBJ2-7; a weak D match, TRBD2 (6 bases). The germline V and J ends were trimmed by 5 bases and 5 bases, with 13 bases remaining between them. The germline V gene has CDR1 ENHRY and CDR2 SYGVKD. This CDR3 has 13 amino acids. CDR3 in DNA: TGTGCCATCAGTAGACTAGAAAGGGACGAGCAGTACTTC. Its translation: CAISRLERDEQYF.

The CDR3: CASSELAGGEQYF. The CDR3 DNA reads as TGCGCCAGCAGTGAACTAGCGGGAGGGGAGCAGTACTTC. V is TRBV10-1 and J is TRBJ2-7, with 13 bases lining up with TRBD2. Germline V lookup: CDR1 WNHNN, CDR2 SYGVQD (reference sequence). The CDR3 runs 13 residues. The V segment lost 3 bases and the J segment 7 bases; nucleotides outside the gene matches: 0.

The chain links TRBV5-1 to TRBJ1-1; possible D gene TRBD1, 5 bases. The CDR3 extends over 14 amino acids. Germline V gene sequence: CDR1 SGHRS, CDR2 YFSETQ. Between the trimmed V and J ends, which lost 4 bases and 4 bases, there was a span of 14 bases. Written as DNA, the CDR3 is TGCGCCAGCAGCGCAACCGGGGGTCTCACTGAAGCTTTCTTT. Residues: CASSATGGLTEAFF.

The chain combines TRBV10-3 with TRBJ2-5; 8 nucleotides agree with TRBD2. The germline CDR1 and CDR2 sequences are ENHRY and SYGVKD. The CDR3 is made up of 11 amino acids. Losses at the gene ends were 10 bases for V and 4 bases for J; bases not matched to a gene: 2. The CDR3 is CATGLGETQYF. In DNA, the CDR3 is TGTGCCACGGGACTAGGAGAGACCCAGTACTTC.

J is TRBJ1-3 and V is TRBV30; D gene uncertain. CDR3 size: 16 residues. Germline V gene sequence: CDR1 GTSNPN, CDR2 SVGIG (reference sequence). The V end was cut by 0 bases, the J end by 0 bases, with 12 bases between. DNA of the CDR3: TGTGCCTGGAGTGTACTGTTCGCCTCCTCTGGAAACACCATATATTTT. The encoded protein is CAWSVLFASSGNTIYF.

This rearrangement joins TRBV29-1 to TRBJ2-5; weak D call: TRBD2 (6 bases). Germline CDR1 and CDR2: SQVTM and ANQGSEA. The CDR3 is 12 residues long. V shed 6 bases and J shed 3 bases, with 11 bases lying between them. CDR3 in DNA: TGCAGCGTCCATAGCGGTAAAGAGACCCAGTACTTC. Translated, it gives CSVHSGKETQYF.

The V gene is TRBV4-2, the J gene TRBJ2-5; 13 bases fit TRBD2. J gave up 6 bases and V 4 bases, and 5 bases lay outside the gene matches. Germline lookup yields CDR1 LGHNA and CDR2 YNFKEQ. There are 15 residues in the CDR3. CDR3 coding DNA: TGTGCCAGCAGCCCCCTACTAGCGGGGGGGCAGACCCAGTACTTC. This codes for CASSPLLAGGQTQYF.